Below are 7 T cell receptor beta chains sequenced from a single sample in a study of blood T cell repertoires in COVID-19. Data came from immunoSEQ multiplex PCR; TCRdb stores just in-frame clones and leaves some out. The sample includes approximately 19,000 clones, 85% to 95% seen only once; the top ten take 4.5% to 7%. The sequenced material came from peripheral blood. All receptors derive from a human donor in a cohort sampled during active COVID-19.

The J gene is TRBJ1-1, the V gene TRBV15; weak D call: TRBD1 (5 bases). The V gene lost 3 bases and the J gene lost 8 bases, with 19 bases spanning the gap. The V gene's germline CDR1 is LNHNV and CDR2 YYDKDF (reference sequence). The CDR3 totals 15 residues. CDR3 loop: CATSSTPRARGEAFF. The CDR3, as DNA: TGTGCCACCAGCAGTACACCCAGGGCCCGGGGGGAAGCTTTCTTT.

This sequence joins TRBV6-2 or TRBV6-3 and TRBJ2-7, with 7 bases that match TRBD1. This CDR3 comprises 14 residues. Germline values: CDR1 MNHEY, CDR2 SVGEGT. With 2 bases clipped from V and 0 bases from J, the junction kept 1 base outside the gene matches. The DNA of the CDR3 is TGTGCCAGCAGTTACAGGACAGGCTCCTACGAGCAGTACTTC. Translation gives CASSYRTGSYEQYF.

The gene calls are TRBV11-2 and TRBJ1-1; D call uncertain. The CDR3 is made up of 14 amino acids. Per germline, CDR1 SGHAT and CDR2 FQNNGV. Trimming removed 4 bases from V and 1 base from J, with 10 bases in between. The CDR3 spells CASSYQTKNTEAFF. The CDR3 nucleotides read TGTGCCAGCAGCTACCAGACAAAGAACACTGAAGCTTTCTTT.

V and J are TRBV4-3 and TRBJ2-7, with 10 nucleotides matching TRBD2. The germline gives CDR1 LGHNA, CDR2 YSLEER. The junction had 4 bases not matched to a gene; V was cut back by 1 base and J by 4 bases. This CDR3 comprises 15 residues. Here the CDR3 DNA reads TGCGCCAGCAGCCAAGTCCTAGCGGGAGATTACGAGCAGTACTTC. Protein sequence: CASSQVLAGDYEQYF.

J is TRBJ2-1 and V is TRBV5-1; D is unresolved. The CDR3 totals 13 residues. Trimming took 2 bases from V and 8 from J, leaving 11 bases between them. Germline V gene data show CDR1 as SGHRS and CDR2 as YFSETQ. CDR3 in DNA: TGCGCCAGCAGCTTAACCTACTCCCATGAGCAGTTCTTC. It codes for CASSLTYSHEQFF.

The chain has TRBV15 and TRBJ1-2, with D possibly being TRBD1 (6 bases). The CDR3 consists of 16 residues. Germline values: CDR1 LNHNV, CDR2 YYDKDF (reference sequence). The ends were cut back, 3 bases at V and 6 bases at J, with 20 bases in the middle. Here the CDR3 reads CATSSQSAGGPNGYTF. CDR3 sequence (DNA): TGTGCCACCAGCAGCCAATCCGCGGGGGGGCCTAATGGCTACACCTTC.

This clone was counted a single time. For the CDR3, the DNA is TGTGCCAGCAGCGGTTGGGCAGTCATGAACACTGAAGCTTTCTTT. It encodes CASSGWAVMNTEAFF. This rearrangement joins TRBV6-5 to TRBJ1-1; no clear D gene. This CDR3 is built from 15 residues. Germline V gives CDR1 MNHEY, CDR2 SVGAGI. Trimming removed 6 bases from V and 0 bases from J, with 14 bases in between.